This entry features one T cell receptor beta chain sequence. Its antigen is still unknown. Generated by immunoSEQ multiplex PCR, the TCRdb table keeps only in-frame clones and is missing some. Of 2 million to 2.5 million clones detected, 85% to 95% appear once; the ten largest clones hold around 0.35%. With V trimmed by 3 bases and J by 4 bases, 4 bases remained unmatched. The germline CDR1 and CDR2 sequences are LNHNV and YYDKDF (reference sequence). CDR3 length: 14 residues. This entry comes from a study of shared clonotypes between healthy human individuals. In the study overall: Donors had three CD4 naive, three CD4 memory, two CD8 naive and one CD8 memory plate apiece.

Regarding the study as a whole: Since donors were few, the genetic and exposure-history diversity represented was limited.

This TCR was recovered from a man aged 18 to 35 in good health. Some clones in this sample may be carry-over from other donors' samples. The rearrangement links TRBV15 to TRBJ1-1, with 8 bases lining up with TRBD1. Material: naive CD4+ T cells from PBMCs. As for subset: CD45RA+ positively selected. CDR3 protein: CATSRDRAATEAFF. The CDR3 DNA sequence: TGTGCCACCAGCAGGGACAGGGCGGCCACTGAAGCTTTCTTT.